The present entry profiles one T cell receptor (beta chain) with its context. CDR3 length: 14 amino acids. In germline, CDR1 is MNHEY, CDR2 SMNVEV (reference sequence). With 2 bases clipped from V and 7 bases from J, the junction kept 7 bases outside the gene matches. The data belong to a study of T cell changes during pregnancy in multiple sclerosis. Data came from immunoSEQ multiplex PCR; TCRdb stores just in-frame clones and leaves some out. The table shows 50,000 to 65,000 clones, with 88% occurring only once. The receptor was derived from a female donor with multiple sclerosis, enrolled in a pregnancy study. The sequenced sample was peripheral blood, obtained in the first trimester of pregnancy. The gene calls are TRBV27 and TRBJ1-1; 7 bases align to TRBD1. CDR3 region: CASSLIGGDSEAFF. The DNA for the CDR3 is TGTGCCAGCAGTTTAATAGGCGGGGACAGTGAAGCTTTCTTT.